Shown below are 11 T cell receptor beta chains from a single sample sequenced in a study of metastatic and nonmetastatic thyroid tumors. TCRdb re-called clones via MiXCR from the PCR reads. The sample holds tens of thousands of clones, over 20% seen once. Each patient came to thyroid surgery without any prior treatment (of any kind). The material sequenced was blood. These receptors all come from a male donor with papillary thyroid cancer or a benign thyroid nodule (not recorded which). Some clones in this sample may be carry-over from other donors' samples.

The chain has TRBV7-2 and TRBJ2-7, with TRBD2 matching over 9 bases. V lost 5 bases, J lost 2 bases, and 7 bases stayed unmatched. The CDR3 consists of 15 residues. Looked up from germline, CDR1 is SGHTA and CDR2 is FQGNSA. For the CDR3, the DNA is TGTGCCAGCAGCCCGTTAGCGGGAGCAGCCTACGAGCAGTACTTC. Residues: CASSPLAGAAYEQYF. The variable domain in full, completed from reference TRBV7-2 and TRBJ2-7, reads GAGVSQSPSNKVTEKGKDVELRCDPISGHTALYWYRQSLGQGLEFLIYFQGNSAPDKSGLPSDRFSAERTGGSVSTLTIQRTQQEDSAVYLCASSPLAGAAYEQYFGPGTRLTVT.

In this sample, this clone turned up many times. This sequence joins TRBV28 and TRBJ1-2; D gene ambiguous. Trimming cost V 3 bases and J 4 bases, with 9 bases left between them. The CDR3 is made up of 13 amino acids. Germline V lookup: CDR1 MDHEN, CDR2 SYDVKM. CDR3 coding DNA: TGTGCCAGCAGTTTTAAATCCTCCTATGGCTACACCTTC. Its translation is CASSFKSSYGYTF.

This clone has a count of ten or more. This chain uses TRBV7-6 with TRBJ2-2; weak D call: TRBD2 (6 bases). Trimming cost V 1 base and J 7 bases, with 13 bases left between them. This CDR3 has 15 residues. Germline V CDR1 and CDR2: SGHVS, FNYEAQ. CDR3 DNA: TGTGCCAGCAGCTTAGTTCAGGAGGGGAACGGGGAGCTGTTTTTT. This encodes CASSLVQEGNGELFF.

This chain uses TRBV11-3 with TRBJ2-1; no clear D gene. Germline V gene sequence: CDR1 SGHNT, CDR2 YENEEA. The CDR3 contains 14 residues. Trimming left V 2 bases short and J 6 bases short, with 11 bases between. The CDR3 sequence: CASSLHGYGNEQFF. The CDR3 DNA is TGTGCCAGCAGCTTACACGGGTATGGCAATGAGCAGTTCTTC.

This clone is labeled medium-sized. This sequence joins TRBV6-1 and TRBJ2-1; D possibly matches TRBD1 or TRBD2 (5 bases each). V gave up 0 bases and J gave up 0 bases, with 12 bases separating them. The CDR3 runs 17 residues. CDR1 MNHNS and CDR2 SASEGT come from the germline V gene. For the CDR3, the DNA is TGTGCCAGCAGTGAAGCGCTAGGGACCAACTCCTACAATGAGCAGTTCTTC. This encodes CASSEALGTNSYNEQFF.

The V call is TRBV6-5, the J call TRBJ2-3, with D perhaps TRBD1 or TRBD2 (5 bases each). Trimming shortened V by 6 bases and J by 4 bases, and 26 bases separated the two germline ends. Germline V gene lookup returns CDR1 MNHEY and CDR2 SVGAGI. The CDR3 runs to 18 residues. CDR3 nucleotide sequence: TGTGCCAGCAGGTCCTCCCCGGCCGGGACGGCTGGGGCAGATACGCAGTATTTT. It codes for CASRSSPAGTAGADTQYF.

As to this clone: The conserved closing phenylalanine or tryptophan is absent in this CDR3, likely reflecting a read error. V gene TRBV6-5 combines with J gene TRBJ2-7, with D uncertain. The CDR3 consists of 15 residues. V lost 0 bases to trimming and J lost 2 bases, with 11 bases between them. From germline, CDR1 is MNHEY and CDR2 SVGAGI. CDR3 DNA: TGTGCCAGCAGTTACTCCAGGAAAGGGACCTACGAGCAGTACTTA. Amino acids: CASSYSRKGTYEQYL.

Within the sample, this clone is medium-sized. The chain has TRBV20-1 and TRBJ1-5; TRBD1 matches at 9 bases. Germline V gives CDR1 DFQATT, CDR2 SNEGSKA (reference sequence). The CDR3 consists of 16 residues. J lost 7 bases, V lost 5 bases, and 15 bases had no gene match. As DNA, the CDR3 is TGCAGTGCTGAATCCACCGGGACAGGGCTAGGGCAGCCCCAGCATTTT. Translation gives CSAESTGTGLGQPQHF.

This clone was observed at least ten times. This chain uses TRBV18 with TRBJ1-6; 9 positions agree with TRBD1. J was trimmed by 7 bases and V by 2 bases; bases with no gene match: 6. This CDR3 spans 16 amino acids. CDR1 is KGHSH, CDR2 LQKENI, per germline. The CDR3 reads CASSPRTGVGNSPLHF. Written as DNA, the CDR3 is TGTGCCAGCTCACCAAGGACAGGGGTTGGCAATTCACCCCTCCACTTT.

The sample holds a few counts of this clone. J is TRBJ1-2 and V is TRBV6-1; D is perhaps TRBD1 (5 bases). This CDR3 comprises 16 residues. The germline V gene encodes CDR1 MNHNS and CDR2 SASEGT. The V end was cut by 5 bases, the J end by 4 bases, with 20 bases between. CDR3 bases: TGTGCCAGCAGTTTCCTTCCAGGGCTTGAGGGCTATGGCTACACCTTC. It yields the protein CASSFLPGLEGYGYTF.

This clone was detected only once. The V and J genes are TRBV30 and TRBJ2-7; D unclear. Germline CDR1 GTSNPN, CDR2 SVGIG (reference sequence). V was shortened by 0 bases and J by 3 bases, with 12 bases between the two germline ends. There are 14 residues in the CDR3. The CDR3 DNA reads as TGTGCCTGGAGTGTAAAGGGAAAGGGCTACGAGCAGTACTTC. This encodes CAWSVKGKGYEQYF. The whole variable domain, filled in from reference TRBV30 and TRBJ2-7, reads SQTIHQWPATLVQPVGSPLSLECTVEGTSNPNLYWYRQAAGRGLQLLFYSVGIGQISSEVPQNLSASRPQDRQFILSSKKLLLSDSGFYLCAWSVKGKGYEQYFGPGTRLTVT.